The clone carrying this T cell receptor beta chain came up a few times. Its antigen is currently unknown. Trimming cost V 1 base and J 5 bases, with 1 base left between them. CDR3 size: 10 residues. CDR1 and CDR2 from the germline V gene are SGHTS and YDEGEE. Collection of blood occurred at baseline, at cycle 4 day 1, and at cycle 7 day 1. Libraries were prepared by immunoSEQ multiplex PCR; TCRdb keeps only in-frame clonotypes and omits some of them. The sample records roughly 56,000 clones, roughly 89% being singletons. The entry originates in a study of OX40 agonist ivuxolimab in advanced cancers. Whole-study context: All patients had ivuxolimab intravenously every 2 weeks at 0.01 to 10 mg/kg. Study conclusions and caveats: The investigators did not determine what antigen specificity the expanded peripheral T cells had.

The receptor was derived from an adult with an advanced solid tumor such as melanoma, head and neck, liver or kidney cancer. The sequenced sample was CD4+ or CD8+ T cells sorted from blood, obtained in a trial of the OX40 agonist ivuxolimab. The chain joins TRBV5-8 to TRBJ2-7; D is uncertain. In nucleotides, the CDR3 is TGTGCCAGCAGCTTGCACGAGCAGTACTTC. Translating gives CASSLHEQYF.